This TCR beta chain was found in a study of T-cell memory formation after mild COVID-19. The study, taken as a whole, reports: A second wave of clones peaked on day 37, and their SARS-CoV-2 specificity went unconfirmed.

TCRdb recomputed calls from the 5' RACE reads with MiXCR, one row per CDR3 protein. The data contain under 250,000 distinct CDR3 sequences, over 9% of them singletons. The CDR3 totals 15 residues. Germline V CDR1 and CDR2: MGHRA, YSYEKL. V was trimmed by 3 bases and J by 6 bases, leaving 12 bases between them. In this sample, this clonotype turned up a few times. Its antigen is unknown. This sequence was found in a man aged 18 to 29 who had mild COVID-19 (a few samples of this study predate the infection). Cell type and time point are not known. Sequenced: PBMCs or a T cell subset sorted from them (not recorded which). This chain uses TRBV4-1 with TRBJ1-6; D gene ambiguous. In DNA, the CDR3 is TGCGCCAGCAGCCAGGTCGGCTACTCTAATTCACCCCTCCACTTT. Translated, it gives CASSQVGYSNSPLHF.